The 8 T cell receptor beta chains listed next were all sequenced from one sample in a study of OX40 agonist ivuxolimab in advanced cancers. Sequencing used immunoSEQ multiplex PCR; TCRdb keeps in-frame clones, though not all of them. Here the sample spans about 31,000 clones, 75% to 90% being singletons. The material sequenced was CD4+ or CD8+ T cells sorted from blood, taken in a trial of the OX40 agonist ivuxolimab. The source is an adult with an advanced solid tumor such as melanoma, head and neck, liver or kidney cancer.

The chain joins TRBV19 to TRBJ1-4; D perhaps matches TRBD1 (5 bases). The germline V gene encodes CDR1 LNHDA and CDR2 SQIVND (reference sequence). V was shortened by 9 bases and J by 14 bases, with 16 bases between the two germline ends. This CDR3 has 11 residues. For the CDR3, the DNA is TGTGCCAGCGATAAACCGGGACCCCTGTTTTTT. It codes for CASDKPGPLFF.

As to this clone: The same CDR3 arises from other DNA sequences in this sample as well. The chain couples TRBV27 to TRBJ2-7; D is unresolved. Germline CDR1 reads MNHEY; CDR2 reads SMNVEV (reference sequence). The CDR3 consists of 13 residues. V was pared by 2 bases and J by 0 bases, with 5 bases between. CDR3 nucleotides: TGTGCCAGCAGTTTAACGGCCTCCTACGAGCAGTACTTC. Translated, it gives CASSLTASYEQYF.

The V and J genes are TRBV5-4 and TRBJ1-2, with 9 bases that match TRBD1. The CDR3 extends over 15 amino acids. The germline CDR1 and CDR2 sequences are SGHNT and YYREEE (reference sequence). J was trimmed by 7 bases and V by 4 bases; bases with no gene match: 11. The CDR3 spells CASSNGRDRVRGYTF. Here the CDR3 DNA reads TGTGCCAGCAGCAATGGCCGGGACAGGGTACGTGGCTACACCTTC.

V usage is TRBV4-3 and J usage is TRBJ1-2, with D maybe TRBD1 (6 bases). V was cut by 1 base and J by 14 bases, with 20 bases left in between. CDR3 length equals 14 residues. CDR1 and CDR2 from the germline V gene are LGHNA and YSLEER. CDR3 nucleotides: TGCGCCAGCAGCCAAGCCTGGACAGAAGTCTATATGACCTTC. It codes for CASSQAWTEVYMTF.

This clone was seen a handful of times. The V gene is TRBV29-1, the J gene TRBJ1-1, with D possibly being TRBD1 (6 bases). The length of the CDR3 is 11 residues. Germline V gene lookup returns CDR1 SQVTM and CDR2 ANQGSEA. The V and J ends lost 6 bases and 4 bases respectively, with 9 bases between them. This CDR3 reads CSVQGGTEAFF. DNA for the CDR3: TGCAGCGTACAGGGAGGCACTGAAGCTTTCTTT.

The CDR3 is CASSAAPGDAYEQYF. DNA for the CDR3: TGTGCCAGCAGCGCCGCGCCGGGGGACGCCTACGAGCAGTACTTC. The chain has TRBV9 and TRBJ2-7; D possibly corresponds to TRBD2 (6 bases). Germline loops: CDR1 SGDLS, CDR2 YYNGEE. V shed 3 bases and J shed 2 bases, with 15 bases lying between them. The CDR3 extends over 15 amino acids.

The rearrangement joins TRBV2 to TRBJ2-1; possible D gene TRBD2, 5 bases. V lost 8 bases and J 5 bases, leaving 13 bases between the germline ends. This CDR3 has 13 residues. Germline V CDR1 and CDR2: SNHLY, FYNNEI. CDR3 sequence reads: CASLRGFHNEQFF. The DNA of the CDR3 is TGTGCCAGCCTCCGGGGTTTCCACAATGAGCAGTTCTTC. The full variable domain, in which reference TRBV2 and TRBJ2-1 provide the parts outside the CDR3, is EPEVTQTPSHQVTQMGQEVILRCVPISNHLYFYWYRQILGQKVEFLVSFYNNEISEKSEIFDDQFSVERPDGSNFTLKIRSTKLEDSAMYFCASLRGFHNEQFFGPGTRLTVL.

The V and J genes are TRBV28 and TRBJ1-5; D gene unclear. The V gene's germline CDR1 is MDHEN and CDR2 SYDVKM. The CDR3 loop spans 16 amino acids. The V end lost 3 bases, the J end lost 0 bases, and 12 bases lay between the germline ends. The CDR3 is CASSFLGSYSNQPQHF. CDR3 sequence (DNA): TGTGCCAGCAGTTTCTTAGGGAGCTATAGCAATCAGCCCCAGCATTTT.